Given below is one T cell receptor (beta chain) in context. Antigen unknown. This sample stems from a study of T cell responses to AZD1222 COVID-19 vaccine. Across the whole study: Pooled in the analysis were second doses at about 4 or about 12 weeks. General study findings and limits: Spike-specific TCR breadth and depth both grew after two AZD1222 doses. Possibly, clonal diversity was underestimated; donors were largely white British and included more females. Regions left unmutated in variants are reportedly the target of nearly half of spike-specific TCRs.

Sequenced by immunoSEQ multiplex PCR; TCRdb stores in-frame clones only, minus some. The repertoire holds over 85,000 clones, with around 83% as singletons. V shed 5 bases, J shed 8 bases, and the junction held 13 bases outside the gene matches. The CDR3 is 16 residues long. CDR1 SEHNR and CDR2 FQNEAQ come from the germline V gene (reference sequence). This material consisted of peripheral blood, taken on day 0 of AZD1222 vaccination. The receptor's source is an adult in good health. The chain links TRBV7-9 to TRBJ2-5; 11 bases are a match to TRBD2. The CDR3 region has the DNA TGTGCCAGCAGCAACAGACTAGCGGGGAAGGGCAAAACCCAGTACTTC. It is translated as CASSNRLAGKGKTQYF.